The next 3 T cell receptor beta chains were all read from a single sample in a study of T cells after yellow fever vaccination. TCRdb used MiXCR to reprocess the 5' RACE reads, holding one entry per CDR3 protein. The sample has about 300,000 distinct CDR3 sequences, around 7% seen once; the top ten hold about a sixth. Sequencing used PBMCs, obtained approximately 40 days after the first yellow fever vaccination. The receptor source for this set is a young man who received the YFV17D yellow fever vaccine.

CDR3 nucleotides: TGCGCCAGCAGCTTGATTCCGCCGCCCCCGGACGGAAAGAACACTGAAGCTTTCTTT. Protein: CASSLIPPPPDGKNTEAFF. The chain joins TRBV5-1 to TRBJ1-1; D unresolved. V gave up 1 base and J gave up 1 base, with 23 bases separating them. This CDR3 is 19 amino acids long. Germline CDR1 reads SGHRS; CDR2 reads YFSETQ.

V and J are TRBV20-1 and TRBJ1-3; D is unresolved. The CDR3 totals 14 residues. Trimming took 3 bases from V and 4 from J, leaving 13 bases between them. The germline gives CDR1 DFQATT, CDR2 SNEGSKA (reference sequence). Written as DNA, the CDR3 is TGCAGTGCTAGTGTGTACCATGGGGGAAACACCATATATTTT. Its translation is CSASVYHGGNTIYF.

This clonotype was observed many times. The gene calls are TRBV29-1 and TRBJ1-1, with TRBD1 as a possible D gene (6 bases). The CDR3 sequence is 13 residues long. Germline values: CDR1 SQVTM, CDR2 ANQGSEA. The ends were cut back, 7 bases at V and 0 bases at J, with 12 bases in the middle. In DNA form, the CDR3 reads TGCAGCGCCAGAAGGACAGTGAACACTGAAGCTTTCTTT. Amino acids: CSARRTVNTEAFF.